This T cell receptor beta chain originates from a study of shared clonotypes between healthy human individuals. TCRdb's copy holds only in-frame clones and misses some; the assay was immunoSEQ multiplex PCR. The table includes about 1 million clones, 60% to 80% detected once. CDR1 is SGHRS and CDR2 is YFSETQ in the germline V gene. Trimming took 0 bases from V and 3 from J, leaving 12 bases between them. This CDR3 region has 15 residues. This receptor was taken from a man aged 18 to 29 in good health. The specimen sequenced was memory CD4+ T cells sorted from blood. Subset denoted: CD45RA-negative fraction. This sequence joins TRBV5-1 and TRBJ1-1; D is possibly TRBD1 (5 bases). DNA for the CDR3: TGCGCCAGCAGCTTGGAGGCAGGGCGGTACACTGAAGCTTTCTTT. It encodes CASSLEAGRYTEAFF.